The source of this T cell receptor beta chain is a study of T cell responses to AZD1222 COVID-19 vaccine. Libraries were prepared by immunoSEQ multiplex PCR; TCRdb keeps only in-frame clonotypes and omits some of them. Altogether 110,000 to 150,000 clones are present, roughly 88% being singletons, with the ten largest covering 1.5% to 2.5%. Study-wide findings and caveats: There were repertoire samples only from the period after the peak T cell response. Regions 160-218 and 743-854 dominated among vaccine-associated CD4 TCRs spanning spike. Variant regions that are unmutated are reportedly the target of nearly half of spike-specific TCRs. White British donors predominated, females outnumbered males, and clonal diversity was possibly underestimated.

The CDR3 has 15 residues. Unmatched junction bases numbered 5, after V lost 3 bases and J lost 2 bases. Germline V gene sequence: CDR1 LGHDT, CDR2 YNNKEL (reference sequence). Concerning this clone itself: Its antigen is undetermined.

This chain links TRBV3-1 (or the pseudogene TRBV3-2) with TRBJ1-2; the match to TRBD1 covers 8 bases. The sequence was obtained from an adult who received the AZD1222 COVID-19 vaccine. The sample in question was peripheral blood, obtained 28 days after the second AZD1222 dose. DNA for the CDR3: TGTGCCAGCAGCCACCTAGGACAGGGCAACTATGGCTACACCTTC. Translating gives CASSHLGQGNYGYTF.